The 10 T cell receptor beta chains below all came from one sample that was sequenced in a study of long-term antiretroviral therapy in people with HIV. Run at survey level, the immunoSEQ assay was version v3.0. The repertoire was sequenced with immunoSEQ multiplex PCR; TCRdb's copy has only in-frame clones and lacks some. The profile shows just over 35,000 clones, about 80% of them singletons. Here the sequenced sample was unsorted PBMCs, taken 0.6 years after starting antiretroviral therapy. The receptors come from a man aged 18 to 30 with HIV.

This clone has more than one count but fewer than ten. The J gene is TRBJ2-2, the V gene TRBV4-2; 10 nucleotides line up with TRBD1. The V and J ends lost 1 base and 8 bases, in that order; junction bases with no gene match: 4. This CDR3 is built from 15 residues. Germline assignment: CDR1 LGHNA and CDR2 YNFKEQ. The CDR3 DNA is TGTGCCAGCAGCCAAGGACAGGGGGCGTCTGGGGAGCTGTTTTTT. This gives the protein CASSQGQGASGELFF.

The V call is TRBV12-5, the J call TRBJ2-2, with D hard to call. V was trimmed by 6 bases and J by 0 bases, leaving 11 bases between them. The CDR3 sequence is 15 residues long. Germline V gene sequence: CDR1 LGHNT, CDR2 FRNRAP. The CDR3, as DNA: TGTGCTAGTGGGACCGGCGCTGCGAACACCGGGGAGCTGTTTTTT. Protein product: CASGTGAANTGELFF.

The chain couples TRBV7-3 to TRBJ1-1; D is unresolved. Trimming shortened V by 2 bases and J by 1 base, and 8 bases separated the two germline ends. CDR1 is SGHTA, CDR2 FQGTGA, per germline. The CDR3 has 14 residues. Here the CDR3 DNA reads TGTGCCAGCAGCTTAGGGCAAGCGAACACTGAAGCTTTCTTT. Protein product: CASSLGQANTEAFF.

The rearrangement uses TRBV6-5 and TRBJ1-5, with D perhaps matching TRBD1 (5 bases). Germline values: CDR1 MNHEY, CDR2 SVGAGI. The V gene lost 5 bases and the J gene lost 4 bases, with 9 bases spanning the gap. The length of the CDR3 is 13 residues. The CDR3 is CASSVDRNQPQHF. The CDR3 region has the DNA TGTGCCAGCAGTGTAGACAGAAATCAGCCCCAGCATTTT.

The chain is built from TRBV7-9 and TRBJ1-1, with 10 bases matching TRBD1. Looked up from germline, CDR1 is SEHNR and CDR2 is FQNEAQ (reference sequence). Trimming cost V 5 bases and J 5 bases; bases outside gene matches: 5. The CDR3 extends over 14 amino acids. This chain's CDR3 is CASSGQGGITEAFF. The DNA of the CDR3 is TGTGCCAGCAGCGGACAGGGGGGTATAACTGAAGCTTTCTTT. Combining the CDR3 with reference TRBV7-9 and TRBJ1-1 gives the whole variable domain DTGVSQNPRHKITKRGQNVTFRCDPISEHNRLYWYRQTLGQGPEFLTYFQNEAQLEKSRLLSDRFSAERPKGSFSTLEIQRTEQGDSAMYLCASSGQGGITEAFFGQGTRLTVV.

This clone turned up a few times. The CDR3 spells CASSEGAGPYEQYF. For the CDR3, the DNA is TGTGCCAGCAGTGAAGGCGCCGGCCCCTACGAGCAGTACTTC. This chain links TRBV6-1 with TRBJ2-7; no clear D gene. Trimming took off 1 base at V and 2 bases at J, with 9 bases between the two ends. This CDR3 region has 14 residues. CDR1 is MNHNS and CDR2 is SASEGT in the germline V gene.

The chain links TRBV5-6 to TRBJ1-4, with D maybe TRBD1 (6 bases). Germline assignment: CDR1 SGHDT and CDR2 YYEEEE. The CDR3 is 14 amino acids. Between the trimmed V and J ends, which lost 3 bases and 7 bases, there was a span of 13 bases. In nucleotides, the CDR3 is TGTGCCAGCAGCTCGGCAGGGGAGTTTGAAAAACTGTTTTTT. It is translated as CASSSAGEFEKLFF.

The rearrangement joins TRBV5-1 to TRBJ1-5; D unresolved. V gave up 2 bases and J gave up 5 bases, with 11 bases separating them. The CDR3 has 14 residues. Per germline, CDR1 SGHRS and CDR2 YFSETQ. As DNA, the CDR3 is TGCGCCAGCAGCTTTACACAGCGGGATCAGCCCCAGCATTTT. Translating it yields CASSFTQRDQPQHF.

The chain is built from TRBV7-8 and TRBJ1-5; perhaps TRBD1 as D (5 bases). The CDR3 has 19 amino acids. Trimming took 5 bases from V and 0 from J, leaving 23 bases between them. Per the germline V gene, CDR1 is SGHVS and CDR2 is FQNEAQ. DNA for the CDR3: TGTGCCAGCAGCCACTCGGGGACCGAGTCCCTATATAGCAATCAGCCCCAGCATTTT. Its protein product is CASSHSGTESLYSNQPQHF.

Only one count was recorded for this clone. The chain carries TRBV14 and TRBJ2-7; D perhaps matches TRBD2 (6 bases). CDR1 is SGHDN, CDR2 FVKESK, per germline. Trimming cost V 4 bases and J 9 bases, with 25 bases left between them. CDR3 length: 16 amino acids. The CDR3 reads CASSRNPGLSPGRQYF. As DNA, the CDR3 is TGTGCCAGCAGCCGGAACCCGGGACTCAGCCCGGGTAGGCAGTACTTC.